These T cell receptor beta chains were read from a single sample in a study of cytomegalovirus exposure and HLA in healthy donors. Profiling relied on immunoSEQ multiplex PCR, and the TCRdb table lists in-frame clones only, not all of them. This repertoire shows 65,000 to 85,000 clones, roughly 65% found once; its top ten account for 14%. Material: PBMCs. These receptors were obtained from a male donor in good health and CMV-seropositive. Each CDR3 is given with its conserved first and last residue. Fields, in order: clone size, D gene, J gene, V gene, CDR3 DNA, CDR3 protein. D genes are given only for firm matches. Clone size appears in some rows only: once, few, many, or a class for an expanded clone.

NA TRBD1 TRBJ1-4 TRBV2 TGTGCCAGCAGTTACCCGAACAGGGGGCAAGGTGAAAAACTGTTTTTT CASSYPNRGQGEKLFF
few NA TRBJ2-3 TRBV9 TGTGCCAGCAGCCCCCAAGAGGGAGCGGGTTATACGCAGTATTTT CASSPQEGAGYTQYF
few TRBD2 TRBJ2-5 TRBV4-2 TGTGCCAGCAGCCAAGGACTAGCGGGAGGGCCAGAGACCCAGTACTTC CASSQGLAGGPETQYF
few NA TRBJ1-1 TRBV7-2 TGTGCCAGCAGCCGGGACACCCGTTCGGCTTTCTTT CASSRDTRSAFF
NA NA TRBJ2-4 TRBV10-2 TGCGCCAGCAGTGCGGGTAGATGGGAAAACATTCAGTACTTC CASSAGRWENIQYF
NA TRBD1 TRBJ1-5 TRBV6-1 TGTGCCAGCAGTGAAGCCGGGACAGTTCTCAATCAGCCCCAGCATTTT CASSEAGTVLNQPQHF
NA TRBD2 TRBJ2-1 TRBV7-3 TGTGCCAGCAGCTTAGGCGGGAGGAACAATGAGCAGTTCTTC CASSLGGRNNEQFF
NA NA TRBJ1-2 TRBV29-1 TGCAGCGTCCCCGGTGCAGGCCGCGGGTATGGCTACACCTTC CSVPGAGRGYGYTF
NA NA TRBJ2-7 TRBV2 TGTGCCAGCAGTGGACATTTCGAGCAGTACTTC CASSGHFEQYF
NA NA TRBJ2-1 TRBV5-4 TGTGCCAGCAGCCTGGTGGGGCAGTCCTACAATGAGCAGTTCTTC CASSLVGQSYNEQFF
once TRBD1 TRBJ1-2 TRBV29-1 TGCAGCGTCGGACAGGGTGGCGACTACACCTTC CSVGQGGDYTF
NA TRBD2 TRBJ2-1 TRBV7-7 TGTGCCAGCAGCTTAGGTCGGGGGGGGGCCTACAATGAGCAGTTCTTC CASSLGRGGAYNEQFF
NA TRBD1 TRBJ2-2 TRBV6-6 TGTGCCAGCAGTTACTCGACAGGGGTCGGGGAGCTGTTTTTT CASSYSTGVGELFF
NA TRBD2 TRBJ2-7 TRBV19 TGTGCCAGTAGGCTCTTGCCGGGGGGACTCTACGAGCAGTACTTC CASRLLPGGLYEQYF
NA TRBD2 TRBJ2-3 TRBV19 TGTGCCAGTAGCACTAGCGGGAGTCCAACAGATACGCAGTATTTT CASSTSGSPTDTQYF
NA NA TRBJ1-5 TRBV6-1 TGTGCCAGCAGGCAAAATACAGGGACCAATCAGCCCCAGCATTTT CASRQNTGTNQPQHF
NA TRBD2 TRBJ2-1 TRBV29-1 TGCAGCGTTGAAGATCCCGGGAGGGCGTCCTACAATGAGCAGTTCTTC CSVEDPGRASYNEQFF
NA NA TRBJ1-2 TRBV6-1 TGTGCCAGCAGCCCCAACAGGGTCCATAACTATGGCTACACCTTC CASSPNRVHNYGYTF
NA NA TRBJ2-1 TRBV6-5 TGTGCCAGCAGCCTGACTAGAAACTCCTACAATGAGCAGTTCTTC CASSLTRNSYNEQFF
few NA TRBJ2-7 TRBV27 TGTGCCAGCAGCTACGGAAGCGGACCTCGGCGCTACGAGCAGTACTTC CASSYGSGPRRYEQYF
NA TRBD2 TRBJ2-1 TRBV6-5 TGTGCCAGTACTACCGGGACTAGCGGGAGCAATGAGCAGTTCTTC CASTTGTSGSNEQFF
NA TRBD2 TRBJ2-5 TRBV5-1 TGCGCCAGCAGCGCGCAACAGAGCAGACTAGCGGGAGGAGAGACCCAGTACTTC CASSAQQSRLAGGETQYF
few NA TRBJ2-1 TRBV6-5 TGTGCCAGCAGTTACGCTGCAGGGGGGACCTATGAGCAGTTCTTC CASSYAAGGTYEQFF
NA NA TRBJ1-6 TRBV27 TGTGCCAGCGGCTTCAAAACCTATAATTCACCCCTCCACTTT CASGFKTYNSPLHF
NA TRBD2 TRBJ2-5 TRBV9 TGTGCCAGCAGCGTAGGAGGACTAGTGGTACAAGAGACCCAGTACTTC CASSVGGLVVQETQYF
NA TRBD1 TRBJ2-7 TRBV11-2 TGTGCCAGCAGCCCTCTTAGGGGGACAGGGGGTTCCTACGAGCAGTACTTC CASSPLRGTGGSYEQYF
NA NA TRBJ1-1 TRBV5-1 TGCGCCAGCAGCTTACAGGGCACTGAAGCTTTCTTT CASSLQGTEAFF
NA NA TRBJ2-7 TRBV10-2 TGCGCCAGCAGCGACGGGAGCTCCTACGAGCAGTACTTC CASSDGSSYEQYF
NA TRBD2 TRBJ2-3 TRBV19 TGTGCCAGTCGTCAGCGGGGGAGCACAGATACGCAGTATTTT CASRQRGSTDTQYF
NA NA TRBJ2-1 TRBV19 TGTGCCAGTAGTCCACCAAGACAGTCCTCCTCCTACAATGAGCAGTTCTTC CASSPPRQSSSYNEQFF
few NA TRBJ1-6 TRBV9 TGTGCCAGCAGCGTAGGTGGGGGGGCGAGCTCCTATAATTCACCCCTCCACTTT CASSVGGGASSYNSPLHF
few TRBD2 TRBJ2-4 TRBV19 TGTGCCAGTAGTAGAGATGGACTAGCGGGAGTTATTACGGCCAAAAACATTCAGTACTTC CASSRDGLAGVITAKNIQYF
NA NA TRBJ1-3 TRBV4-1 TGCGCCAGCAGCCAAGGGAGGGGGGGGTACTCTGGAAACACCATATATTTT CASSQGRGGYSGNTIYF
few NA TRBJ2-7 TRBV6-5 TGTGCCAGCAGTACCCAGGGAAGGAGCTCCTACGAGCAGTACTTC CASSTQGRSSYEQYF
NA TRBD2 TRBJ2-5 TRBV5-4 TGTGCCAGCAGCTTGGCCGGGAGGGCCGTCCAAGAGACCCAGTACTTC CASSLAGRAVQETQYF
NA TRBD1 TRBJ2-2 TRBV10-1 TGCGCCAGCAGCCGGACAGGGGACGGCACCGGGGAGCTGTTTTTT CASSRTGDGTGELFF
NA TRBD2 TRBJ2-3 TRBV10-3 TGTGCCATCACCCAGCGGGGGGGAGGTGAGGATACGCAGTATTTT CAITQRGGGEDTQYF
NA TRBD1 TRBJ2-7 TRBV7-2 TGTGCCAGCAGCTCCACGGGACAGGGTACCCACGAGCAGTACTTC CASSSTGQGTHEQYF
NA TRBD1 TRBJ1-1 TRBV5-1 TGCGCCAGCAGCTTCCTGGACAGGACGAACACTGAAGCTTTCTTT CASSFLDRTNTEAFF
NA NA TRBJ1-6 TRBV7-9 TGTGCCAGCAGCTTAGAGTACTTCGGGAATTCACCCCTCCACTTT CASSLEYFGNSPLHF
NA NA TRBJ1-2 TRBV5-5 TGTGCCAGCAGCCACGGGGACACCGTCTATGGCTACACCTTC CASSHGDTVYGYTF
few TRBD1 TRBJ2-7 TRBV4-3 TGCGCCAGCAGCCAGCTCGGACAGGGGAGGGCGAACTACGAGCAGTACTTC CASSQLGQGRANYEQYF
few TRBD2 TRBJ2-7 TRBV5-4 TGTGCCAGCGGAGCCAGCGGGGGGGCCTACGAGCAGTACTTC CASGASGGAYEQYF
few TRBD1 TRBJ2-1 TRBV10-1 TGCGCCAGCGGGGGACAGGGGGATAATGAGCAGTTCTTC CASGGQGDNEQFF
NA NA TRBJ1-4 TRBV2 TGTGCCAGCAGGACGATACAGATTAATGAAAAACTGTTTTTT CASRTIQINEKLFF
NA NA TRBJ1-3 TRBV25-1 TGTGCCAGCAGCGTTTCTGGAAACACCATATATTTT CASSVSGNTIYF